Listed here are 11 T cell receptor beta chains from one sample, sequenced in a study of control samples from healthy donors and cancer patients. Using immunoSEQ multiplex PCR, the repertoire was profiled, and TCRdb retains in-frame clones only, with some absent. There are about 18,000 clones in the sample; approximately 82% occur only once, and about 30% lies in the top ten. The sequenced sample consisted of PBMCs. The receptors were gathered from a man of 80 years or more with head and neck cancer.

This chain connects TRBV7-9 to TRBJ1-1; D gene unclear. Trimming pared 2 bases from V and 7 bases from J, leaving 11 bases between. This CDR3 contains 13 residues. CDR1 and CDR2 (germline): SEHNR, FQNEAQ (reference sequence). CDR3 nucleotides: TGTGCCAGCAGCTTAAAGGGTAACCTTGAAGCTTTCTTT. Protein product: CASSLKGNLEAFF. Together with reference TRBV7-9 and TRBJ1-1, the CDR3 gives the full variable domain: DTGVSQNPRHKITKRGQNVTFRCDPISEHNRLYWYRQTLGQGPEFLTYFQNEAQLEKSRLLSDRFSAERPKGSFSTLEIQRTEQGDSAMYLCASSLKGNLEAFFGQGTRLTVV.

This rearrangement joins TRBV21-1 to TRBJ2-7; the tabulated D call, TRBD1, remains unverified against the DNA. TRBV21-1 is tagged as a pseudogene. This CDR3 has 15 residues. This CDR3 is CASTTSGDSTYEQYF. The CDR3 region has the DNA TGTGCCAGCACTACCTCCGGAGACAGTACCTACGAGCAGTACTTC.

This clone was counted once. The V call is TRBV29-1, the J call TRBJ2-5; 7 positions match TRBD2. Per germline, CDR1 SQVTM and CDR2 ANQGSEA. The CDR3 is 15 amino acids. The V gene end was trimmed by 0 bases and the J gene end by 7 bases; junction bases not matched to a gene: 11. The CDR3 is CSVEDTSKAGVTQYF. CDR3 nucleotide sequence: TGCAGCGTTGAAGATACCTCCAAGGCGGGAGTGACCCAGTACTTC.

This chain connects TRBV5-4 to TRBJ2-6, with a weak D call TRBD1 (5 bases). This CDR3 has 15 amino acids. V was pared by 4 bases and J by 0 bases, with 8 bases between. Germline loops: CDR1 SGHNT, CDR2 YYREEE (reference sequence). Here the CDR3 reads CASSPTASGANVLTF. CDR3 sequence (DNA): TGTGCCAGCAGCCCGACAGCCTCTGGGGCCAACGTCCTGACTTTC.

The V and J genes are TRBV2 and TRBJ2-4; D uncertain. V was clipped by 6 bases and J by 2 bases, with 5 bases between them. This CDR3 is 12 amino acids long. Germline CDR1 and CDR2: SNHLY and FYNNEI. The CDR3 coding sequence is TGTGCCAGCAGGGGCCCCAAAAACATTCAGTACTTC. Residues: CASRGPKNIQYF.

The J gene is TRBJ2-7, the V gene TRBV5-8; no firm D call. CDR3 size: 12 residues. V was shortened by 6 bases and J by 4 bases, with 11 bases between the two germline ends. Germline values: CDR1 SGHTS, CDR2 YDEGEE. CDR3 nucleotide sequence: TGTGCCAGCAATAAAATCGAATACGAGCAGTACTTC. Translation: CASNKIEYEQYF.

As DNA, the CDR3 is TGCGCCAGCAGCCAACCGGGACTAGCGGGGACTGACTCCTACGAGCAGTACTTC. Its protein product is CASSQPGLAGTDSYEQYF. The chain has TRBV4-1 and TRBJ2-7, with 13 positions matching TRBD2. Germline CDR1 is MGHRA and CDR2 is YSYEKL. V dropped 2 bases and J dropped 0; count of bases not matched to a gene: 7. The CDR3 loop spans 18 amino acids.

This clone has a single count. The chain employs TRBV2 and TRBJ2-5; 11 nucleotides agree with TRBD2. The CDR3 spans 15 residues. Germline V gives CDR1 SNHLY, CDR2 FYNNEI. V lost 6 bases, J lost 4 bases, and 7 bases stayed unmatched. In nucleotides, the CDR3 is TGTGCCAGCAGCCGAACACTAGCGGGGGCAGAGACCCAGTACTTC. As protein: CASSRTLAGAETQYF.

This clone was observed a handful of times. V usage is TRBV2 and J usage is TRBJ1-5; tentative D call: TRBD1 (5 bases). The CDR3 sequence is 14 residues long. Trimming removed 8 bases from V and 0 bases from J, with 11 bases in between. Per the germline V gene, CDR1 is SNHLY and CDR2 is FYNNEI. The CDR3 here is CASRDWVSNQPQHF. CDR3 DNA sequence: TGTGCCAGCCGGGACTGGGTTAGCAATCAGCCCCAGCATTTT.

This clone was detected once. The rearrangement uses TRBV11-1 and TRBJ2-1; D is perhaps TRBD1 or TRBD2 (5 bases each). Germline V lookup: CDR1 SGHAT, CDR2 FQDESV (reference sequence). The CDR3 spans 15 residues. V lost 5 bases and J 1 base, leaving 12 bases between the germline ends. The CDR3 nucleotides are TGTGCCAGCAGCACCCAGGGAGCATCCTACAATGAGCAGTTCTTC. Amino acids: CASSTQGASYNEQFF.

The chain carries TRBV24-1 and TRBJ2-1; 7 bases match TRBD2. Germline V gene lookup returns CDR1 KGHDR and CDR2 SFDVKD. The junction had 8 bases not matched to a gene; V was cut back by 4 bases and J by 3 bases. CDR3 length equals 16 residues. The CDR3 DNA is TGTGCCACCAGTGACCTCATTGGGGGGGGCTACAATGAGCAGTTCTTC. Its translation is CATSDLIGGGYNEQFF.